Here is one T cell receptor (beta chain) with its context. In the same sample, other DNA sequences code for this CDR3. The V gene's germline CDR1 is SGDLS and CDR2 YYNGEE. V was shortened by 0 bases and J by 3 bases, with 9 bases between the two germline ends. This CDR3 region has 14 residues. The data originate from a study of cytomegalovirus exposure and HLA in healthy donors. Across the whole study: HLA-typed donors contributed some 85 million unique TCRs, which were held in an early data release.

Both 60 Vbeta primers and 13 Jbeta primers went into the PCR. Measured with immunoSEQ multiplex PCR; TCRdb has only the in-frame clones, and not every one. This sample has about 90,000 clones, with approximately 84% found just once. Sequencing was performed on PBMCs. This TCR was sampled from a man younger than 35 in good health and CMV-seronegative. The V gene is TRBV9, the J gene TRBJ1-1; perhaps TRBD1 as D (5 bases). This CDR3 reads CASSVVGGDTEAFF. In DNA form, the CDR3 reads TGTGCCAGCAGCGTAGTTGGAGGGGACACTGAAGCTTTCTTT.